The 5 T cell receptor beta chains in this list originate from one sample, sequenced in a study of T cells in Graves' hyperthyroidism and ophthalmopathy. Amplification yielded TCR beta CDR3 regions, with RNA transcripts as the source. During a first-round RT-PCR of the TCR CDR3, the HTBI primer set was used. TCRdb processed the multiplex PCR reads anew with MiXCR; each CDR3 protein has one entry. The table includes a few hundred thousand distinct CDR3 sequences, around 15% detected once. The source material was blood. The receptor set was obtained from a woman aged 60 to 75 with Graves' ophthalmopathy.

This clonotype was observed many times. The CDR3 protein is CASSLLPEPRGRTDTQYF. CDR3 DNA: TGTGCCAGCAGCTTACTTCCGGAACCAAGAGGGAGGACAGATACGCAGTATTTT. The rearrangement links TRBV7-2 to TRBJ2-3, with D possibly matching TRBD2 (6 bases). Germline assignment: CDR1 SGHTA and CDR2 FQGNSA. This CDR3 comprises 18 residues. The V end lost 2 bases, the J end lost 3 bases, and 21 bases lay between the germline ends.

This clonotype has more than one count but fewer than ten. The CDR3 region has the DNA TGCAGCGTTGAATCGGCGGGGGACATCGGAAACACCATATATTTT. Amino acids: CSVESAGDIGNTIYF. J is TRBJ1-3 and V is TRBV29-1, with D maybe TRBD1 (6 bases). Germline CDR1 reads SQVTM; CDR2 reads ANQGSEA. V gave up 2 bases and J gave up 4 bases, with 15 bases separating them. The CDR3 is made up of 15 amino acids. Using reference TRBV29-1 and TRBJ1-3 for the parts outside the CDR3, the full variable domain is SAVISQKPSRDICQRGTSLTIQCQVDSQVTMMFWYRQQPGQSLTLIATANQGSEATYESGFVIDKFPISRPNLTFSTLTVSNMSPEDSSIYLCSVESAGDIGNTIYFGEGSWLTVV.

This clonotype was picked up many times. The rearrangement uses TRBV4-1 and TRBJ2-1; 14 nucleotides match TRBD2. CDR1 MGHRA and CDR2 YSYEKL come from the germline V gene. The CDR3 is 17 amino acids. The J segment lost 3 bases and the V segment lost 7 bases, leaving 8 bases of the junction unmatched. The CDR3 region is CASNRLGLAGDYNEQFF. CDR3 DNA: TGCGCCAGCAACCGACTGGGACTAGCGGGAGACTACAATGAGCAGTTCTTC.

In its sample, this clonotype was seen many times. The rearrangement joins TRBV10-3 to TRBJ1-3; TRBD1 agrees at 10 bases. CDR1 and CDR2 from the germline V gene are ENHRY and SYGVKD. V shed 10 bases and J 4 bases; nucleotides not matched to a gene: 10. This CDR3 has 15 residues. CDR3 DNA sequence: TGTGCCACTAATGAAGGGGACAGGGGAGGAAACACCATATATTTT. Translation: CATNEGDRGGNTIYF.

The chain is built from TRBV12-3 or TRBV12-4 and TRBJ2-1, with TRBD1 matching 7 bases. The junction had 9 bases not matched to a gene; V was cut back by 5 bases and J by 5 bases. The CDR3 is 15 residues long. CDR3 nucleotide sequence: TGTGCCAGCAGTCGCGGACAGGTTGCCAACAATGAGCAGTTCTTC. It encodes CASSRGQVANNEQFF.